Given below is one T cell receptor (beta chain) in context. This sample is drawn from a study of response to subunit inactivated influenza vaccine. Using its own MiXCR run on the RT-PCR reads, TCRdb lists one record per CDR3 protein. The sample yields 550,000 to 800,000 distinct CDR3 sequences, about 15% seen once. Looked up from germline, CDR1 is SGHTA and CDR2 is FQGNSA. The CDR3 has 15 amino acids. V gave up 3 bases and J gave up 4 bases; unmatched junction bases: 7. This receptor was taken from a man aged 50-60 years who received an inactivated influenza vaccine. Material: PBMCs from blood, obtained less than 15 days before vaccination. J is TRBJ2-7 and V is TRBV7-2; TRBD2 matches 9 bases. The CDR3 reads CASSLGAGGIYEQYF. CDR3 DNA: TGTGCCAGCAGCTTGGGAGCGGGGGGTATTTACGAGCAGTACTTC.